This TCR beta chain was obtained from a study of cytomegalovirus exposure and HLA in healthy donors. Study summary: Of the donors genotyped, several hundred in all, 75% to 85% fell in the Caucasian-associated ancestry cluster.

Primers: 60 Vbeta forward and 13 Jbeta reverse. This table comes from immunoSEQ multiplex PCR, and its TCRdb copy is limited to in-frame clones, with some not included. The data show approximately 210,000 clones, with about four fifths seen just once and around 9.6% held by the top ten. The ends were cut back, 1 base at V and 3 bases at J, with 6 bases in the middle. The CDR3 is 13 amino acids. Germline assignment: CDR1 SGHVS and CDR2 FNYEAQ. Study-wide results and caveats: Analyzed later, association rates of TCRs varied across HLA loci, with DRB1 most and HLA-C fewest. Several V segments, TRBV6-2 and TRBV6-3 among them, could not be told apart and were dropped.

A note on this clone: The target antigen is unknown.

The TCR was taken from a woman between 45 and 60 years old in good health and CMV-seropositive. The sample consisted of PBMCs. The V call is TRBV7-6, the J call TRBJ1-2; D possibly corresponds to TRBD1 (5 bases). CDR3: CASSLGRDYGYTF. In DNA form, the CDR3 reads TGTGCCAGCAGCTTAGGCAGGGACTATGGCTACACCTTC.